This TCR beta chain was identified in a study of human T cells and chemical hapten exposure. About the research overall: Patients, a majority of them female, were diagnosed with alopecia areata, totalis or universalis. Study findings and constraints: Healthy individuals' immune responses may differ from those of donors, who had alopecia.

From the RACE reads, TCRdb called clonotypes with MiXCR, one entry per CDR3 protein. The sample has under 100,000 distinct CDR3 sequences, more than 9% seen once. Germline lookup yields CDR1 SQVTM and CDR2 ANQGSEA. This CDR3 is built from 11 residues. Trimming took 6 bases from V and 10 from J, leaving 15 bases between them. Described time point: patch test 2, 6 weeks after DPC sensitization. This sample's treatment: therapeutic diphenylcyclopropenone sensitization with weekly scalp DPC. Many counts were recorded for this clonotype. Its antigen is not identified. The receptor was isolated from a woman aged 50 to 65 with alopecia areata. Some clones in this sample may be carry-over from other donors' samples. The sample in question was whole blood, obtained in connection with sensitization to the hapten diphenylcyclopropenone (DPC). The genes are TRBV29-1 and TRBJ1-1, with a weak D call TRBD1 (5 bases). The CDR3 nucleotides are TGCAGCGTACGGGACCCCGGCGTAGCTTTCTTT. Encoded protein: CSVRDPGVAFF.